This T cell receptor beta chain originates from a study of shared clonotypes between healthy human individuals (dated by TCRdb to about 2020). Broadly, across the study: A couple of women and three men aged 18 to 49 years were included in the cohort. To estimate repertoire size and how much clonotype sharing occurs between individuals, the study deeply sequenced the blood TCR repertoires of roughly 5 healthy adults. Libraries were prepared and TCR repertoires were sequenced by different laboratories using diverse techniques, in order to increase sequencing depth and limit assay-specific biases. Each donor's leukapheresis produced roughly between roughly 0.94 and 9.5 billion PBMCs.

The donors were healthy, HIV-negative adults who had no recently reported acute infections or vaccinations. Every donor was a Caucasian adult living in Nashville, Tennessee, USA. For unsorted samples, 75 million to 100 million PBMCs were counted and genomic DNA was extracted with the QIAamp DNA Blood Mini kit. After blood collection by leukapheresis, PBMCs were isolated using Ficoll-Histopaque density gradient centrifugation and then cryopreserved in the vapor phase of liquid nitrogen. This clone was seen more than once but under ten times. There is no known antigen for this receptor. The record has no base qualities; no much larger clone is one base away. What the authors observed across the whole study: Based on pairwise subsampling, the degree of clonotype sharing among donors was expected to be affected by sequencing depth. Sampling was restricted to blood, and TCR repertoires in tissues likely differ from the TCR repertoires found in blood. Because the study included only a small number of donors, the genetic and exposure-history diversity represented was limited.

Using the deep immunoSEQ assay, TCR CDR3 regions were amplified from genomic DNA by multiplex PCR. Genomic DNA extracted from each cell subset was distributed evenly over all wells of several immunoSEQ 96-well plates, and each plate served as one replicate. Each replicate PCR for unsorted PBMC received roughly 290 ng genomic DNA, equal to tens of thousands of T cell genomes. Ten immunoSEQ deep assay plates were used to sequence unsorted PBMC genomic DNA. Purified libraries were quantified with a Qubit 3.0 fluorometer, sized on a Bioanalyzer 2100, and re-quantified with the KAPA Library Quantification kit. Every immunoSEQ 96-well plate was sequenced on a dedicated single-read 150-cycle Illumina NextSeq 550 flow cell. Turning to the authors' computational methods: Because only junctional sequences without quality scores were contained in the immunoSEQ output, filtering matching that applied to full-length reads could not be performed. Sequences were annotated with PyIR, a Python wrapper for IgBLAST v1.9, using IMGT germline references to assign V/J genes and CDR3. Reads were removed for weak V/J assignments (E-value above 1e-6), missing CDR3, stop codons, out-of-frame junctions, or ambiguous translated residues. V3J clonotypes were defined by identical inferred V gene, J gene, and CDR3 amino acid sequence. To compute the percentage overlap between repertoires, the number of shared unique clonotypes was divided by the size of the smaller repertoire. Richness of each repertoire was evaluated using RTK rarefaction, the Chao1 estimator, and Recon v2.1 estimates of unobserved clonotypes. The source is immuneACCESS, and TCRdb retained only in-frame sequences with V and J called. Part of the clones is not carried over; for the studies checked, unresolved V genes explain less than half of this, and the remainder is unexplained. V, J and clone size are taken as reported in that table, and D and trimming were inferred from the DNA itself. The sample data list about 470,000 clones, and about four fifths of these were observed just once. 13% of the sample is held by the ten biggest clonotypes.

The sample taken for sequencing was PBMCs. This TCR was recovered from a woman between 40 and 55 years old in good health. Some clones in this sample may be carry-over from other donors' samples.

The CDR3 amino acid sequence is: CASSTDGNEKLFF. At the DNA level, the sequence is TGCGCCAGCAGCACGGACGGCAATGAAAAACTGTTTTTT. The chain is assembled from TRBV5-1 and TRBJ1-4; there is no confident call for the D gene. V drops 4 bases and J drops 5 bases, leaving 9 bases in between. From its cysteine to its phenylalanine, the CDR3 spans 13 amino acids. CDR3 DNA is the only sequence kept; it has 39 bases, read in frame from the first base. The germline V gene gives CDR1 as SGHRS and CDR2 as YFSETQ.